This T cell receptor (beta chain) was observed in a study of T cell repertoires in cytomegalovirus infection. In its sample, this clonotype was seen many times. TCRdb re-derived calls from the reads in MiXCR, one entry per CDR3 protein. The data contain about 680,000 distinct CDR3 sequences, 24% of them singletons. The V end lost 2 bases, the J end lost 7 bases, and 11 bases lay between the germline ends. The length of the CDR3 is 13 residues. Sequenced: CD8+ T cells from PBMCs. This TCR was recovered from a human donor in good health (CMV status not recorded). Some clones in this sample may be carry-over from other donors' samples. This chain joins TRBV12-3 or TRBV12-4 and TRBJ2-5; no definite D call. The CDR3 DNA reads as TGTGCCAGCAGTTTATTAGCCTTAGGGACCCAGTACTTC. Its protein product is CASSLLALGTQYF.